The T cell receptor beta chain described here comes from a study of T cell responses to AZD1222 COVID-19 vaccine. Study findings and constraints: With two AZD1222 doses given, Spike-specific TCR breadth and depth both rose.

Method: immunoSEQ multiplex PCR; TCRdb's copy keeps in-frame clones and lacks some. The data show around 100,000 clones, approximately 89% seen once. Details on this clone: The antigen remains unidentified.

CDR3 size: 12 residues. CDR1 and CDR2 from the germline V gene are SGHRS and YFSETQ. Trimming left V 4 bases short and J 1 base short, with 5 bases between. Sequencing was performed on peripheral blood, taken on day 0 of AZD1222 vaccination. The receptor was derived from an adult in good health. V usage is TRBV5-1 and J usage is TRBJ1-1; D gene unclear. The CDR3 loop is CASSPGNTEAFF. The CDR3 region has the DNA TGCGCCAGCAGCCCGGGGAACACTGAAGCTTTCTTT.